A single sample gave rise to the 20 T cell receptor beta chains below, sequenced in a study of cytomegalovirus exposure and HLA in healthy donors. Sequencing used immunoSEQ multiplex PCR; TCRdb keeps in-frame clones, though not all of them. The sample lists 150,000 to 170,000 clones; 85% to 90% were seen once. The specimen was PBMCs. The receptors shown here come from a human donor in good health.

J is TRBJ2-1 and V is TRBV2; D not certain. This CDR3 has 13 residues. V was shortened by 2 bases and J by 3 bases, with 5 bases between the two germline ends. Germline CDR1 reads SNHLY; CDR2 reads FYNNEI. The CDR3 coding sequence is TGTGCCAGCAGTGAACGTCGCTACAATGAGCAGTTCTTC. It is translated as CASSERRYNEQFF.

The chain combines TRBV6-6 with TRBJ1-6, with 8 positions matching TRBD1. Trimming at V came to 0 bases and at J to 9 bases, leaving 4 bases not matched to a gene. The germline V gene has CDR1 MNHNY and CDR2 SVGAGI (reference sequence). The CDR3 contains 15 residues. The CDR3 DNA follows: TGTGCCAGCAGTTACTCGATGGACAGGGCTTCACCCCTCCACTTT. It encodes CASSYSMDRASPLHF.

The chain carries TRBV5-1 and TRBJ2-5; 10 bases align to TRBD2. The CDR3 has 18 residues. The V gene's germline CDR1 is SGHRS and CDR2 YFSETQ. V lost 1 base, J lost 2 bases, and 11 bases stayed unmatched. The CDR3 spells CASSLLAGARGGQETQYF. CDR3 in DNA: TGCGCCAGCAGCTTGCTAGCGGGGGCGAGAGGGGGACAAGAGACCCAGTACTTC.

About this clone itself: Relative to the germline gene, one junction end is altered; a read error may explain this. The chain links TRBV2 to TRBJ2-5, with 13 bases identical to TRBD2. This CDR3 spans 13 amino acids. Germline lookup yields CDR1 SNHLY and CDR2 FYNNEI. The CDR3, as DNA: TGTGCCAGTGAAACGGGACTAGCGGGGCTCCGGAACTTC. It translates to CASETGLAGLRNF.

The CDR3 loop is CASSRQGTYEQYF. DNA of the CDR3: TGCGCCAGCAGCCGACAGGGGACCTACGAGCAGTACTTC. The genes are TRBV4-3 and TRBJ2-7; TRBD1 matches at 8 bases. Germline V CDR1 and CDR2: LGHNA, YSLEER. The CDR3 has 13 amino acids. Trimming took 4 bases from V and 2 from J; bases not matched to a gene: 1.

This chain joins TRBV7-3 and TRBJ1-2; D unresolved. Trimming removed 5 bases at V and 8 bases at J, with 18 bases between. This CDR3 has 14 residues. CDR1 is SGHTA and CDR2 is FQGTGA in the germline V gene. The CDR3 nucleotides are TGTGCCAGCAGCCCCGGACTGGCGGTGAGAGGCTACACCTTC. It translates to CASSPGLAVRGYTF.

The chain combines TRBV18 with TRBJ1-4; D is possibly TRBD1 (5 bases). Germline CDR1 is KGHSH and CDR2 is LQKENI. The CDR3 covers 14 residues. The V end lost 6 bases, the J end lost 8 bases, and 16 bases lay between the germline ends. The CDR3 DNA reads as TGTGCCAGCTCGGCTAAAGGGGTTGGGGAAAAACTGTTTTTT. Translating gives CASSAKGVGEKLFF.

This rearrangement joins TRBV6-5 to TRBJ2-7; the D gene is possibly TRBD2 (5 bases). Germline V lookup: CDR1 MNHEY, CDR2 SVGAGI. V was clipped by 5 bases and J by 7 bases, with 18 bases between them. The CDR3 sequence is 14 residues long. For the CDR3, the DNA is TGTGCCAGCAGTAATAGAAGGACCTCGGGGGAGCAGTACTTC. The encoded protein is CASSNRRTSGEQYF.

V is TRBV29-1 and J is TRBJ2-3; tentatively, D is TRBD2 (6 bases). The V end lost 4 bases, the J end lost 5 bases, and 13 bases lay between the germline ends. The CDR3 is 13 amino acids. The germline CDR1 and CDR2 sequences are SQVTM and ANQGSEA. The CDR3 nucleotides are TGCAGCGTTGGTGGGAGACTAGGAGATACGCAGTATTTT. Translated, it gives CSVGGRLGDTQYF.

CDR3 sequence (DNA): TGTGCCAGTAGTAAAGGTCAAGCGGGCACAGATACGCAGTATTTT. Its translation is CASSKGQAGTDTQYF. The chain links TRBV19 to TRBJ2-3; TRBD2 is a possible D gene (5 bases). The CDR3 extends over 15 amino acids. Germline CDR1 and CDR2: LNHDA and SQIVND (reference sequence). The V end was cut by 4 bases, the J end by 1 base, with 12 bases between.

The chain couples TRBV10-1 to TRBJ2-3, with D perhaps matching TRBD2 (5 bases). Trimming shortened V by 4 bases and J by 14 bases, and 16 bases separated the two germline ends. Germline CDR1 WNHNN, CDR2 SYGVQD (reference sequence). This CDR3 spans 12 amino acids. CDR3 bases: TGCGCCAGCAGTGGGACGGCCCGGGGTCTGTATTTT. Protein: CASSGTARGLYF.

The chain has TRBV6-6 and TRBJ1-5; maybe TRBD1 (5 bases). The CDR3 runs to 16 residues. V dropped 3 bases and J dropped 1 base, with 13 bases sitting between them. The V gene's germline CDR1 is MNHNY and CDR2 SVGAGI (reference sequence). This CDR3 reads CASSYSGGGSNQPQHF. DNA for the CDR3: TGTGCCAGCAGTTATTCCGGGGGGGGGAGCAATCAGCCCCAGCATTTT.

The CDR3 coding sequence is TGCAGCGTTGGTTCTAGCGGGACGGATACGCAGTATTTT. Protein sequence: CSVGSSGTDTQYF. The chain has TRBV29-1 and TRBJ2-3, with 9 bases that match TRBD2. This CDR3 has 13 amino acids. Per the germline V gene, CDR1 is SQVTM and CDR2 is ANQGSEA. After removal of 4 bases from V and 6 bases from J, the junction contained 5 bases not matched to a gene.

This clone was seen once. The chain joins TRBV7-9 to TRBJ2-6, with 7 bases aligning to TRBD1. The CDR3 runs 16 residues. Germline CDR1 is SEHNR and CDR2 is FQNEAQ (reference sequence). The junction had 7 bases not matched to a gene; V was cut back by 5 bases and J by 3 bases. CDR3 DNA: TGTGCCAGCAGCCTCAACAGGGGTAATGGGGCCAACGTCCTGACTTTC. Its protein product is CASSLNRGNGANVLTF.

This chain uses TRBV15 with TRBJ2-1, with TRBD1 identical over 10 bases. Germline CDR1 and CDR2: LNHNV and YYDKDF (reference sequence). V trimming: 5 bases; J trimming: 2 bases; junction bases outside the gene matches: 3. This CDR3 region has 15 residues. DNA of the CDR3: TGTGCCACCAGCTCAGACAGGGGGCCCTACAATGAGCAGTTCTTC. Translating it yields CATSSDRGPYNEQFF.

V and J are TRBV2 and TRBJ2-2; 7 nucleotides align to TRBD1. The CDR3 covers 18 residues. V trimming: 4 bases; J trimming: 4 bases; junction bases outside the gene matches: 15. The germline gives CDR1 SNHLY, CDR2 FYNNEI. CDR3 residues: CASSATLLTGAGTGELFF. DNA of the CDR3: TGTGCCAGCAGTGCGACCTTACTCACAGGGGCGGGCACCGGGGAGCTGTTTTTT.

CDR3 sequence: CASSAGEGYNEQFF. CDR3 coding DNA: TGTGCCAGCAGTGCAGGGGAAGGGTACAATGAGCAGTTCTTC. The J gene is TRBJ2-1, the V gene TRBV27, with D possibly matching TRBD1 (6 bases). The length of the CDR3 is 14 residues. Germline CDR1 reads MNHEY; CDR2 reads SMNVEV (reference sequence). V was shortened by 5 bases and J by 4 bases, with 12 bases between the two germline ends.

This sequence joins TRBV11-2 and TRBJ1-2; D is perhaps TRBD1 (6 bases). The V and J ends lost 5 bases and 6 bases respectively, with 13 bases between them. Germline V lookup: CDR1 SGHAT, CDR2 FQNNGV. The CDR3 length is 13 residues. The CDR3 loop is CASSPEHRDGYTF. The CDR3 region has the DNA TGTGCCAGCAGCCCGGAGCACAGGGATGGCTACACCTTC.

In this sample, this clone turned up a few times. The V gene is TRBV5-1, the J gene TRBJ1-2; D unresolved. This CDR3 has 11 amino acids. V was pared by 4 bases and J by 7 bases, with 8 bases between. CDR1 and CDR2 (germline): SGHRS, YFSETQ. CDR3 in DNA: TGCGCCAGCAGCGCAGAGCGTGGCTACACCTTC. It yields the protein CASSAERGYTF.

The chain recombines TRBV18 with TRBJ1-1, with a possible D match to TRBD1 (6 bases). V was cut by 0 bases and J by 6 bases, with 14 bases left in between. This CDR3 has 15 amino acids. Germline-derived CDR1 and CDR2 are KGHSH and LQKENI. The DNA for the CDR3 is TGTGCCAGCTCACCACCCTCCCAGGGGCGGGCTGAAGCTTTCTTT. Protein sequence: CASSPPSQGRAEAFF.